This TCR beta chain came from a study of T-cell reconstitution after alpha-beta-depleted transplantation in children. Regarding the study as a whole: Once a year had passed after transplant, T-cell counts and diversity came mostly from newly produced T cells. About two months after transplant, alpha-beta T cells reportedly came from several hundred expanded graft clones. Some patients showed high day-60 TCRbeta diversity, which derived from surviving recipient T cells and thymic progenitors.

Trimming removed 5 bases from V and 0 bases from J; junction bases left unmatched: 7. This CDR3 comprises 15 residues. The TCRbeta library incorporated unique molecular identifiers. Via MiXCR, TCRdb re-called the PCR reads, giving one row per CDR3 protein. The table records around 700,000 distinct CDR3 sequences, over 10% of them present only once. In its sample, this clonotype was seen many times. Its specificity is unknown. The receptor was derived from a girl aged 2-10 years with congenital amegakaryocytic thrombocytopenia, due to receive a stem cell transplant. The sequencing used PBMCs, collected before TCRalphabeta/CD19-depleted stem cell transplant. The genes are TRBV12-3 or TRBV12-4 and TRBJ2-7; 7 bases are a match to TRBD2. The CDR3: CASSPSGKSSYEQYF. The CDR3 region has the DNA TGTGCCAGCAGTCCTAGCGGCAAAAGCTCCTACGAGCAGTACTTC.